This TCR beta chain was obtained from a study of blood T cell repertoires in COVID-19. Per the original methods: Counts of nucleated cells, estimated from reference gene primer amplification, were obtained. TCRdb keeps only in-frame clones here, not all; method: immunoSEQ multiplex PCR. Clonal size and the V and J genes are those of that table, whereas D and trimming came from the DNA. Here the sample spans 28,000 or so clones, roughly 90% being singletons. V was trimmed by 5 bases and J by 9 bases, leaving 18 bases between them. The CDR3 loop spans 15 amino acids. Germline CDR1 reads SGHKS; CDR2 reads YYEKEE (reference sequence).

This clonotype originated in a man between 60 and 75 years old with COVID-19, enrolled during active disease. The J gene is TRBJ1-6, the V gene TRBV5-5; D is perhaps TRBD1 (5 bases). The specimen was peripheral blood. The CDR3 DNA follows: TGTGCCAGCAGTCTATGGGCGGACCAGGGTTCACCCCTCCACTTT. Protein: CASSLWADQGSPLHF.